The 21 T cell receptor beta chains in this list originate from one sample, sequenced in a study of response to subunit inactivated influenza vaccine. TCRdb itself ran the RT-PCR reads through MiXCR, one entry per CDR3 protein. The top ten hold around 6.5% of the sample, which has hundreds of thousands of distinct CDR3 sequences, approximately 15% seen once. Sequencing used PBMCs from blood, obtained roughly 15 days before vaccination. Every receptor here comes from a man aged 50-60 years who received an inactivated influenza vaccine.

The genes are TRBV5-1 and TRBJ2-3; 8 nucleotides align to TRBD1. CDR1 and CDR2 from the germline V gene are SGHRS and YFSETQ. The V segment lost 3 bases and the J segment 1 base; nucleotides outside the gene matches: 7. This CDR3 spans 16 amino acids. CDR3 DNA sequence: TGCGCCAGCAGCTCCCAGGGGGCTAGCGGCACAGATACGCAGTATTTT. Residues: CASSSQGASGTDTQYF.

In this sample, this clonotype turned up many times. The V and J genes are TRBV2 and TRBJ1-1, with D uncertain. Trimming stripped 2 bases from V and 4 bases from J, with 8 bases between. The CDR3 is made up of 13 amino acids. CDR1 is SNHLY, CDR2 FYNNEI, per germline. CDR3 sequence (DNA): TGTGCCAGCAGTGAAATTGTAGGCACTGAAGCTTTCTTT. Translation gives CASSEIVGTEAFF.

Concerning this clonotype: It may be a read error: a sequence one base away is much more abundant. The CDR3 reads CSVGQGVECEQYF. The DNA for the CDR3 is TGCAGCGTTGGACAGGGTGTTGAGTGCGAGCAGTACTTC. The rearrangement links TRBV29-1 to TRBJ2-7; 7 nucleotides match TRBD1. In germline, CDR1 is SQVTM, CDR2 ANQGSEA. The V and J ends lost 4 bases and 6 bases, in that order; junction bases with no gene match: 9. The CDR3 runs 13 residues.

The chain carries TRBV15 and TRBJ2-3; 13 nucleotides match TRBD2. This CDR3 is built from 19 residues. The V segment lost 2 bases and the J segment 2 bases; nucleotides outside the gene matches: 10. Germline CDR1 reads LNHNV; CDR2 reads YYDKDF (reference sequence). Here the CDR3 reads CATSRRTRTSGRTTDTQYF. CDR3 DNA: TGTGCCACCAGCAGACGAACTAGGACTAGCGGGAGAACCACAGATACGCAGTATTTT.

The chain combines TRBV5-5 with TRBJ1-4; unclear D gene. The CDR3 sequence is 14 residues long. V was pared by 4 bases and J by 10 bases, with 17 bases between. Germline CDR1 reads SGHKS; CDR2 reads YYEKEE (reference sequence). Written as DNA, the CDR3 is TGTGCCAGCAGCCCCGCGCGGGTACCTAGAAAACTGTTTTTT. This translates into CASSPARVPRKLFF.

This clonotype occurred a few times. The rearrangement joins TRBV29-1 to TRBJ2-5; D gene unclear. This CDR3 is built from 12 residues. Trimming shortened V by 6 bases and J by 3 bases, and 11 bases separated the two germline ends. CDR1 and CDR2 (germline): SQVTM, ANQGSEA. The CDR3 coding sequence is TGCAGCGTACGACCGTCCAAAGAGACCCAGTACTTC. Protein sequence: CSVRPSKETQYF.

This clonotype was counted a few times. The chain couples TRBV7-2 to TRBJ2-3; 10 nucleotides agree with TRBD1. The CDR3 runs to 17 residues. Germline V CDR1 and CDR2: SGHTA, FQGNSA. With V trimmed by 5 bases and J by 2 bases, 10 bases remained unmatched. The CDR3 loop reads CASSPWTGGHDTDTQYF. Written as DNA, the CDR3 is TGTGCCAGCAGCCCCTGGACAGGGGGTCATGACACAGATACGCAGTATTTT.

This clonotype has more than one count but fewer than ten. The J gene is TRBJ2-2, the V gene TRBV15, with TRBD2 identical over 11 bases. CDR3 length: 16 amino acids. Germline V gene lookup returns CDR1 LNHNV and CDR2 YYDKDF (reference sequence). J gave up 8 bases and V 5 bases, and 10 bases lay outside the gene matches. The DNA of the CDR3 is TGTGCCACCAGCGGACAGACTAGCGGGGTTCTTGGGGAGCTGTTTTTT. Its protein product is CATSGQTSGVLGELFF.

This clonotype has only a few counts. This chain joins TRBV20-1 and TRBJ2-1, with a possible D match to TRBD2 (6 bases). Per the germline V gene, CDR1 is DFQATT and CDR2 is SNEGSKA (reference sequence). Trimming cost V 6 bases and J 9 bases, with 21 bases left between them. The CDR3 is 14 amino acids. CDR3 residues: CSAKGGTGVIEQFF. The CDR3 coding sequence is TGCAGTGCCAAGGGCGGGACTGGTGTTATTGAGCAGTTCTTC.

This rearrangement joins TRBV19 to TRBJ2-3; D unresolved. Germline loops: CDR1 LNHDA, CDR2 SQIVND (reference sequence). The CDR3 contains 14 residues. V was cut by 3 bases and J by 1 base, with 8 bases left in between. This CDR3 is CASSMDRGTDTQYF. In nucleotides, the CDR3 is TGTGCCAGTAGTATGGATAGGGGCACAGATACGCAGTATTTT.

This clonotype has only a few counts. CDR3 residues: CASSGRLASNEQFF. The CDR3 coding sequence is TGCGCCAGCAGCGGGAGACTAGCGAGCAATGAGCAGTTCTTC. The J gene is TRBJ2-1, the V gene TRBV5-1, with TRBD2 identical over 8 bases. Trimming took 4 bases from V and 6 from J; bases not matched to a gene: 6. Germline assignment: CDR1 SGHRS and CDR2 YFSETQ. CDR3 length: 14 residues.

This clonotype was recorded many times. V gene TRBV4-1 combines with J gene TRBJ2-3, with TRBD2 matching over 9 bases. The CDR3 length is 21 residues. J lost 0 bases, V lost 2 bases, and 18 bases had no gene match. The germline CDR1 and CDR2 sequences are MGHRA and YSYEKL. The CDR3 sequence: CASSQYRFSGGEATSTDTQYF. CDR3 in DNA: TGCGCCAGCAGCCAATATCGGTTTAGCGGGGGAGAAGCTACTAGCACAGATACGCAGTATTTT.

This clonotype showed up just a few times. The chain carries TRBV19 and TRBJ2-3; D is possibly TRBD2 (5 bases). The CDR3 has 17 residues. The V gene lost 6 bases and the J gene lost 0 bases, with 19 bases spanning the gap. Germline V gene data show CDR1 as LNHDA and CDR2 as SQIVND (reference sequence). The CDR3 here is CASSGSWRRTSTDTQYF. The CDR3 DNA reads as TGTGCCAGTAGCGGTTCGTGGCGGAGGACTAGCACAGATACGCAGTATTTT.

This clonotype occurred a few times. V usage is TRBV9 and J usage is TRBJ2-5; 9 nucleotides line up with TRBD2. The CDR3 has 15 amino acids. Trimming removed 3 bases from V and 4 bases from J; junction bases left unmatched: 7. Germline CDR1 is SGDLS and CDR2 is YYNGEE. CDR3 in amino acids: CASSASGTSLETQYF. The CDR3 DNA is TGTGCCAGCAGCGCCTCCGGGACTAGCTTAGAGACCCAGTACTTC.

This clonotype was seen only a few times. V and J are TRBV7-9 and TRBJ2-3; D unresolved. This CDR3 region has 16 residues. The ends were cut back, 1 base at V and 4 bases at J, with 15 bases in the middle. Germline V lookup: CDR1 SEHNR, CDR2 FQNEAQ (reference sequence). The CDR3 DNA reads TGTGCCAGCAGCTTAGGGAGTCTTTCGATCTCAGATACGCAGTATTTT. This translates into CASSLGSLSISDTQYF.

The chain carries TRBV7-2 and TRBJ2-1; no clear D gene. Trimming pared 1 base from V and 7 bases from J, leaving 8 bases between. The CDR3 has 13 amino acids. Germline CDR1 and CDR2: SGHTA and FQGNSA. CDR3 amino acids: CASSLVPRNEQFF. In DNA, the CDR3 is TGTGCCAGCAGCTTAGTTCCCCGAAATGAGCAGTTCTTC.

The chain combines TRBV6-2 or TRBV6-3 with TRBJ2-5; TRBD1 aligns across 9 bases. The V gene's germline CDR1 is MNHEY and CDR2 SVGEGT. The junction had 7 bases not matched to a gene; V was cut back by 2 bases and J by 3 bases. CDR3 size: 16 residues. CDR3 nucleotide sequence: TGTGCCAGCAGTTACCCATTCCGGGACAGGGAAGAGACCCAGTACTTC. This codes for CASSYPFRDREETQYF.

This clonotype came up a few times. The gene calls are TRBV3-1 and TRBJ1-2; D is possibly TRBD1 (5 bases). V shed 7 bases and J shed 6 bases, with 21 bases lying between them. The CDR3 sequence is 15 residues long. CDR1 and CDR2 from the germline V gene are LGHDT and YNNKEL (reference sequence). The CDR3 sequence is CASTTTGEGKNGYTF. The CDR3 region has the DNA TGTGCCAGCACCACTACGGGAGAGGGGAAGAATGGCTACACCTTC.

The chain is built from TRBV7-9 and TRBJ2-1, with D perhaps matching TRBD2 (6 bases). Germline lookup yields CDR1 SEHNR and CDR2 FQNEAQ (reference sequence). The CDR3 spans 13 residues. V lost 2 bases and J 7 bases, leaving 9 bases between the germline ends. The CDR3 sequence is CASSLFGRNEQFF. DNA of the CDR3: TGTGCCAGCAGCTTATTTGGGAGGAATGAGCAGTTCTTC.

This clonotype has just a few counts. The chain is built from TRBV15 and TRBJ2-5; D tentatively fits TRBD1 or TRBD2 (5 bases each). V lost 1 base and J lost 6, with 18 bases in between. The CDR3 is made up of 16 amino acids. The germline V gene encodes CDR1 LNHNV and CDR2 YYDKDF (reference sequence). CDR3 in DNA: TGTGCCACCAGCAGAGTTGGCAGGGAGTTTATGAAGACCCAGTACTTC. Translated: CATSRVGREFMKTQYF.

In its sample, this clonotype was seen a few times. The V gene is TRBV7-9, the J gene TRBJ2-1; the match to TRBD2 covers 10 bases. The CDR3 runs 14 residues. The V and J ends lost 6 bases and 8 bases, in that order; junction bases with no gene match: 7. CDR1 and CDR2 (germline): SEHNR, FQNEAQ (reference sequence). The CDR3 DNA reads TGTGCCAGCAGTACAGCTAGCGGGGGCTATGAGCAGTTCTTC. Translating gives CASSTASGGYEQFF. Combining the CDR3 with reference TRBV7-9 and TRBJ2-1 gives the whole variable domain DTGVSQNPRHKITKRGQNVTFRCDPISEHNRLYWYRQTLGQGPEFLTYFQNEAQLEKSRLLSDRFSAERPKGSFSTLEIQRTEQGDSAMYLCASSTASGGYEQFFGPGTRLTVL.